This T cell receptor (beta chain) was obtained from a study of blood T cell repertoires in COVID-19 (dated by TCRdb to between 2020 and 2021). Broadly, across the study: The collaborator samples originated in the United States, Italy and Spain and spanned the acute and convalescent phases of COVID-19. The material from the prospective study consisted of cDNA or gDNA derived from T cells, B-cell-depleted T cells, or PBMCs. The dataset comprised deeply sampled blood TCRbeta repertoires from subjects exposed to, actively infected with, or recovered from COVID-19. A freely available public database, intended as a resource for researchers studying the immune response to SARS-CoV-2, is where the repertoires were released. Samples came from the ongoing ImmuneRACE study (first 160 participants) plus 1,254 subjects from 6 global collaborators. The sample metadata nearly always contained a de-identified subject ID, COVID-19 status, age in years and sex. Where HLA class I and class II types were available, the types were taken from metadata supplied by the sample provider, not from assay-based typing. What the research found in general, with its limitations: The amount of clinical and demographic metadata varied by source and participant and was provided uncurated.

In the case of this clone: Its antigen is unknown. Per-base quality was not reported, and no clone a single base away is much larger than it.

TCRbeta CDR3 regions were amplified from genomic DNA by means of the immunoSEQ Assay, a bias-controlled multiplex PCR. Turning to the authors' computational methods: Within the assay, amplification of reference gene primers was used to estimate how many nucleated cells each sample contained. To quantify the absolute abundance of each unique TCRbeta CDR3 rearrangement, sequence reads were collapsed and filtered. Productive Simpson clonality was computed per sample as the square root of Simpson's diversity index over productive rearrangements. Entries here come from immuneACCESS through TCRdb and include only in-frame sequences with V and J called. Some clones fail to appear in such tables; in the studies checked, an unresolved V gene covers under half of the shortfall, and the cause of the remainder is unknown. The V and J calls and clone size are taken from that table; D and trimming were inferred from the DNA. Here the sample has 30,000 to 40,000 clones; 65% to 90% occur a single time. Jointly, the top ten make up 9% to 10% of the sample.

Collaborating institutions collected whole blood in K2EDTA tubes following their own protocols. For TCRbeta analysis, collaborator samples were shipped as frozen whole blood, as isolated PBMCs, or as DNA extracted from either sample type. Taken from the germline V gene, the CDR1 and CDR2 loops are SGHRS and YFSETQ. The CDR3, cysteine through phenylalanine, is 14 amino acids long. Only CDR3 DNA remains: 42 bases, in frame from the first base. Trimming costs V 3 bases and J 7 bases, and their ends lie 11 bases apart. The chain employs TRBV5-1 and TRBJ1-6; TRBD1 is a weak D gene call, 5 bases matching. The source of this sequence is a human donor in a cohort sampled during active COVID-19. The sequenced sample consisted of peripheral blood. The nucleotide sequence reads TGCGCCAGCAGCTCGACAGACCGAAATTCACCCCTCCACTTT. Protein translation: CASSSTDRNSPLHF.